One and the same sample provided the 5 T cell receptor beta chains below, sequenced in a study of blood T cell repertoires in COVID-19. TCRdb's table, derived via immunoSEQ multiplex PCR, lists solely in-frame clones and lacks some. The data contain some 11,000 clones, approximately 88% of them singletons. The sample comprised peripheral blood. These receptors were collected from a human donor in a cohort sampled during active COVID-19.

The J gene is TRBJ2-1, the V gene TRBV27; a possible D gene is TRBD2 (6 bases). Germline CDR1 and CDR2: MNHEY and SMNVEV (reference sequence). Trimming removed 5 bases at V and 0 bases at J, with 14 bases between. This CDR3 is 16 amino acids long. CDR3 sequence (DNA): TGTGCCAGCAGTCCGAGGGAACTAGCCTCCTACAATGAGCAGTTCTTC. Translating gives CASSPRELASYNEQFF.

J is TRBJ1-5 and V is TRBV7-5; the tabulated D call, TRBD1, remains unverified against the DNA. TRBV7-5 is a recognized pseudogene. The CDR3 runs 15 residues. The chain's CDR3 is CVRSLAGAKGQPQHF. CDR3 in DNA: TGTGTCAGAAGCTTAGCGGGGGCCAAGGGTCAGCCCCAGCATTTT.

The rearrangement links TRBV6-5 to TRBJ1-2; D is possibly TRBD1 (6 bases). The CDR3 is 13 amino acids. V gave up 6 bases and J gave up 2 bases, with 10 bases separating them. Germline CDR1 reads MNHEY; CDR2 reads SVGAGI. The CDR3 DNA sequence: TGTGCCAGCAGCAGACAGGAGAACTATGGCTACACCTTC. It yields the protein CASSRQENYGYTF.

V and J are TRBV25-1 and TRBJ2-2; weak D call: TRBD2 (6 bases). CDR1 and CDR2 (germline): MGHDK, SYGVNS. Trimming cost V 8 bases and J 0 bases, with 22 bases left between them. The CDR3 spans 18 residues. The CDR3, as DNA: TGTGCCAGCGCCGCACAGCTAGCGAAGGGGCCGAACACCGGGGAGCTGTTTTTT. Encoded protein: CASAAQLAKGPNTGELFF.

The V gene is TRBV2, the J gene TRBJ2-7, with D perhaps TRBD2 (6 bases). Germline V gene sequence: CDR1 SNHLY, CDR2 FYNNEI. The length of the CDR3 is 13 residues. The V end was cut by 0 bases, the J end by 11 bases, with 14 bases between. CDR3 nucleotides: TGTGCCAGCAGTGAAGCCTACCCTCGGAGGGAGTACTTC. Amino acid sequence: CASSEAYPRREYF.